This T cell receptor beta chain was captured in a study of cytotoxic CD8 clonotypes in ibrutinib-treated CLL. Study-level information: Responses: approximately 25 partial, 2 complete; after median approximately 67 months, roughly 14 stayed remitted, around twelve progressed.

Investigators sought sequencing depths of between 1 in 200,000 and 1 in 1 million T cells. Profiled with immunoSEQ multiplex PCR; TCRdb holds only in-frame clones, not every one. The sample has over 95,000 clones, 58% seen once. Points from the study as a whole: Public clonotypes proved infrequent, and on treatment they shrank or remained steady.

The CDR3 spans 16 residues. With 4 bases clipped from V and 7 bases from J, the junction kept 10 bases outside the gene matches. The V gene's germline CDR1 is SGHTA and CDR2 FQGTGA. This clone is a singleton in its sample. What it binds is unknown. J is TRBJ2-1 and V is TRBV7-3; TRBD1 aligns across 10 bases. The source of this sequence is a human donor with chronic lymphocytic leukemia. Sequences were derived from PBMCs, sampled after 24 months of ibrutinib treatment. The CDR3 bases are TGTGCCAGCAGCTCCCGGGACAGGGGTGGGAAGAATGAGCAGTTCTTC. Protein product: CASSSRDRGGKNEQFF. The variable domain in full, completed from reference TRBV7-3 and TRBJ2-1, reads GAGVSQTPSNKVTEKGKYVELRCDPISGHTALYWYRQSLGQGPEFLIYFQGTGAADDSGLPNDRFFAVRPEGSVSTLKIQRTERGDSAVYLCASSSRDRGGKNEQFFGPGTRLTVL.